What follows are 20 T cell receptor beta chains derived from one specimen sequenced in a study of T cell responses to AZD1222 COVID-19 vaccine. Using immunoSEQ multiplex PCR, the repertoire was profiled, and TCRdb retains in-frame clones only, with some absent. The sample holds 120,000 to 150,000 clones, approximately 89% seen once. The material was peripheral blood, obtained on day 0 of AZD1222 vaccination. These receptors all come from an adult in good health.

V usage is TRBV7-9 and J usage is TRBJ1-2, with D unresolved. Germline V CDR1 and CDR2: SEHNR, FQNEAQ (reference sequence). V shed 0 bases and J shed 4 bases, with 6 bases lying between them. This CDR3 has 13 residues. CDR3 amino acids: CASSLAGLYGYTF. The CDR3 DNA is TGTGCCAGCAGCTTAGCCGGGCTCTATGGCTACACCTTC.

This chain connects TRBV25-1 to TRBJ2-5, with 9 nucleotides matching TRBD1. CDR1 is MGHDK, CDR2 SYGVNS, per germline. The CDR3 length is 15 residues. Trimming at V came to 6 bases and at J to 10 bases, leaving 15 bases not matched to a gene. CDR3 nucleotides: TGTGCCAGCAGAAAGGGGGACAGGGACTCCGGGGGCCAGTACTTC. Protein product: CASRKGDRDSGGQYF.

Concerning this clone: This specimen includes other DNA sequences encoding the same CDR3. The chain is built from TRBV27 and TRBJ2-1; D remains unclear. V shed 5 bases and J shed 4 bases, with 3 bases lying between them. Germline lookup yields CDR1 MNHEY and CDR2 SMNVEV (reference sequence). The CDR3 has 11 amino acids. The CDR3 reads CASSLYNEQFF. CDR3 sequence (DNA): TGTGCCAGCAGTCTTTACAATGAGCAGTTCTTC.

V usage is TRBV28 and J usage is TRBJ2-4; 7 positions agree with TRBD1. CDR1 is MDHEN, CDR2 SYDVKM, per germline. This CDR3 has 14 amino acids. The V gene end was trimmed by 6 bases and the J gene end by 4 bases; junction bases not matched to a gene: 6. The CDR3 DNA follows: TGTGCCAGCAGGCCTACAGGGGTGAAAAACATTCAGTACTTC. Translating gives CASRPTGVKNIQYF.

The chain couples TRBV28 to TRBJ1-6; D possibly corresponds to TRBD1 (6 bases). Per germline, CDR1 MDHEN and CDR2 SYDVKM. The CDR3 runs to 12 residues. V lost 4 bases, J lost 10 bases, and 8 bases lay in between. The CDR3 region is CASSSRGSPLHF. CDR3 nucleotide sequence: TGTGCCAGCAGTTCAAGGGGGTCACCCCTCCACTTT.

DNA for the CDR3: TGTGCCAGCAGACCCACCGACGGGGTGAACGCGGGCTACACCTTC. As protein: CASRPTDGVNAGYTF. This chain uses TRBV28 with TRBJ1-2, with no clear D. Germline V gene lookup returns CDR1 MDHEN and CDR2 SYDVKM. The CDR3 spans 15 residues. The V end lost 6 bases, the J end lost 8 bases, and 22 bases lay between the germline ends.

This rearrangement joins TRBV5-1 to TRBJ1-1, with unresolved D. CDR1 and CDR2 from the germline V gene are SGHRS and YFSETQ. Trimming removed 0 bases at V and 3 bases at J, with 9 bases between. The CDR3 has 14 amino acids. CDR3 sequence reads: CASSLGQFDTEAFF. CDR3 bases: TGCGCCAGCAGCTTGGGACAATTCGACACTGAAGCTTTCTTT.

V gene TRBV28 combines with J gene TRBJ1-6; TRBD1 aligns across 7 bases. Trimming removed 8 bases from V and 8 bases from J; junction bases left unmatched: 15. This CDR3 is 16 amino acids long. In germline, CDR1 is MDHEN, CDR2 SYDVKM. The DNA for the CDR3 is TGTGCCAGCCCAGGGGACCCGGGACAGTTCGATTCACCCCTCCACTTT. Protein sequence: CASPGDPGQFDSPLHF.

The genes are TRBV5-6 and TRBJ1-2; no clear D gene. Trimming shortened V by 2 bases and J by 1 base, and 9 bases separated the two germline ends. Germline CDR1 reads SGHDT; CDR2 reads YYEEEE. CDR3 size: 14 residues. CDR3 in DNA: TGTGCCAGCAGCTTTGGTCCGGATAACTATGGCTACACCTTC. It codes for CASSFGPDNYGYTF.

The chain is built from TRBV7-2 and TRBJ1-4, with TRBD1 identical over 12 bases. Germline lookup yields CDR1 SGHTA and CDR2 FQGNSA. This CDR3 region has 16 residues. The ends lost 3 bases at V and 11 bases at J; junction bases unmatched: 10. CDR3 in DNA: TGTGCCAGCAGCTTGGGACCGGGACAGGGGGCGAATAAACTGTTTTTT. Its translation is CASSLGPGQGANKLFF. Full variable domain (rest looked up from reference TRBV7-2 and TRBJ1-4): GAGVSQSPSNKVTEKGKDVELRCDPISGHTALYWYRQSLGQGLEFLIYFQGNSAPDKSGLPSDRFSAERTGGSVSTLTIQRTQQEDSAVYLCASSLGPGQGANKLFFGSGTQLSVL.

The chain has TRBV11-3 and TRBJ1-1, with D perhaps TRBD1 (5 bases). The CDR3 consists of 16 residues. Trimming took 2 bases from V and 1 from J, leaving 14 bases between them. Germline lookup yields CDR1 SGHNT and CDR2 YENEEA. In DNA, the CDR3 is TGTGCCAGCAGCTTATTTGAGGAGGGGTCGAACACTGAAGCTTTCTTT. It encodes CASSLFEEGSNTEAFF.

The chain carries TRBV7-9 and TRBJ1-1; D ambiguous. There are 13 residues in the CDR3. Deletions cut 3 bases from V and 1 base from J, with 6 bases between. Per germline, CDR1 SEHNR and CDR2 FQNEAQ (reference sequence). DNA of the CDR3: TGTGCCAGCAGCTTCCAGACGAACACTGAAGCTTTCTTT. As protein: CASSFQTNTEAFF.

The V and J genes are TRBV14 and TRBJ2-5, with TRBD2 identical over 11 bases. Trimming at V came to 4 bases and at J to 5 bases, leaving 9 bases not matched to a gene. Germline V gives CDR1 SGHDN, CDR2 FVKESK. This CDR3 spans 16 amino acids. CDR3 loop: CASSRGRLAGMETQYF. CDR3 bases: TGTGCCAGCAGCCGAGGCCGACTAGCGGGGATGGAGACCCAGTACTTC.

This chain connects TRBV5-1 to TRBJ2-3, with D perhaps matching TRBD1 (6 bases). V lost 0 bases and J 5 bases, leaving 10 bases between the germline ends. CDR1 and CDR2 from the germline V gene are SGHRS and YFSETQ. The CDR3 spans 14 residues. The CDR3 loop is CASSLGTEGDTQYF. The CDR3 DNA reads TGCGCCAGCAGCTTGGGGACAGAGGGAGATACGCAGTATTTT.

The CDR3 DNA reads TGTGCCAGCGGCTCTGGGCCTCGTTTCTCCGACGGGTACTTC. Translation gives CASGSGPRFSDGYF. This rearrangement joins TRBV2 to TRBJ2-7; D ambiguous. CDR3 size: 14 residues. Germline values: CDR1 SNHLY, CDR2 FYNNEI. V was cut by 8 bases and J by 12 bases, with 26 bases left in between.

The J gene is TRBJ1-5, the V gene TRBV10-3; D call uncertain. Trimming took off 3 bases at V and 11 bases at J, with 11 bases between the two ends. Germline loops: CDR1 ENHRY, CDR2 SYGVKD. This CDR3 comprises 12 residues. The CDR3 reads CAISDSSGSQHF. The CDR3 DNA reads as TGTGCCATCAGTGACTCCTCCGGGTCCCAGCATTTT.

The chain links TRBV3-1 (or the pseudogene TRBV3-2) to TRBJ2-7; 8 bases match TRBD2. CDR1 is LGHDT and CDR2 is YNNKEL in the germline V gene (reference sequence). The CDR3 is 17 residues long. With 4 bases clipped from V and 3 bases from J, the junction kept 14 bases outside the gene matches. This CDR3 reads CASSLHPSSGILYEQYF. In nucleotides, the CDR3 is TGTGCCAGCAGCCTACACCCTAGTAGCGGGATACTCTACGAGCAGTACTTC.

The chain carries TRBV11-2 and TRBJ2-3; D is unclear. V was shortened by 1 base and J by 6 bases, with 14 bases between the two germline ends. This CDR3 has 15 amino acids. Germline V gene sequence: CDR1 SGHAT, CDR2 FQNNGV. The CDR3 DNA reads as TGTGCCAGCAGCTTAGGCGGAAGACCGGAGGATACGCAGTATTTT. Translating gives CASSLGGRPEDTQYF.

The genes are TRBV5-6 and TRBJ1-2; no clear D gene. Germline CDR1 SGHDT, CDR2 YYEEEE. V was pared by 4 bases and J by 4 bases, with 11 bases between. The CDR3 has 13 amino acids. The CDR3 DNA is TGTGCCAGCAGCGCAGAGGTCCCCTATGGCTACACCTTC. Translating it yields CASSAEVPYGYTF.

The chain joins TRBV4-2 to TRBJ1-4, with D unresolved. This CDR3 spans 14 amino acids. Trimming stripped 1 base from V and 3 bases from J, with 6 bases between. The germline gives CDR1 LGHNA, CDR2 YNFKEQ. CDR3 nucleotides: TGTGCCAGCAGCCAAGTAACCGCTAATGAAAAACTGTTTTTT. Translation: CASSQVTANEKLFF.